This T cell receptor beta chain derives from a study of T cells in Graves' hyperthyroidism and ophthalmopathy. TCR beta CDR3 regions were amplified from RNA transcripts. RT-PCR in the first round (using the HTBI primer set) targeted the TCR CDR3. Via MiXCR, TCRdb re-called the multiplex PCR reads, giving one row per CDR3 protein. This sample has over 700,000 distinct CDR3 sequences, with approximately 40% found just once. The sequence was obtained from a woman between 40 and 50 years old with Graves' hyperthyroidism. Material for sequencing was blood.

Written as DNA, the CDR3 is TGCGCCAGCGCTAAAGGGGAGGTAACTAATGAAAAACTGTTTTTT. This gives the protein CASAKGEVTNEKLFF. The chain links TRBV4-1 to TRBJ1-4; D is perhaps TRBD1 (5 bases). Germline CDR1 is MGHRA and CDR2 is YSYEKL. This CDR3 region has 15 residues. With 8 bases removed from V and 1 base from J, the gap between germline ends came to 14 bases.